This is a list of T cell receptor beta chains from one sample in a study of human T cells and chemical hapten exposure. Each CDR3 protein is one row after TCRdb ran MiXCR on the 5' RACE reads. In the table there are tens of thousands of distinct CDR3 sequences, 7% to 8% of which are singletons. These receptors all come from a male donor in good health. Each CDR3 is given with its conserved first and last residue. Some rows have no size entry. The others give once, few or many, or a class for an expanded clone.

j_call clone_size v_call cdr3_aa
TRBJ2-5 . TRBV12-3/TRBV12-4 CASSPWTGEDQETQYF
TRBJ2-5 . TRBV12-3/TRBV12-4 CASRRYLSETQYF
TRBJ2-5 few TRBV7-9 CASSFVWRGSETQYF
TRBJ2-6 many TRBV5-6 CASSLETGARANVLTF
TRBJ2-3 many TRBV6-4 CASSLGGGAGTDTQYF
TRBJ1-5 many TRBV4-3 CASSQDPPQPQHF
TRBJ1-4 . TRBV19 CASSIPTDGRYNEKLFF
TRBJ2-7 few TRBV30 CAWSVDPGGYEQYF
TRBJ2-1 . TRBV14 CASSQVRGSEQFF
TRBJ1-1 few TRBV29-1 CSVEDGSGEAFF
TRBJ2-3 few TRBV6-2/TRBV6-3 CASSYQGAGTDTQYF
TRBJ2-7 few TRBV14 CASSPALGTVRYEQYF